One sample yielded the 22 T cell receptor beta chains listed below, sequenced in a study of cytomegalovirus exposure and HLA in healthy donors. PCR was performed using 60 Vbeta and 13 Jbeta primers. Measured with immunoSEQ multiplex PCR; TCRdb has only the in-frame clones, and not every one. The sample records 35,000 to 45,000 clones, around 73% being singletons. Sequencing input: PBMCs. The receptors stem from a woman aged 30 to 39 in good health and CMV-seronegative.

This sequence joins TRBV28 and TRBJ1-2; D gene uncertain. CDR1 is MDHEN and CDR2 is SYDVKM in the germline V gene. The CDR3 spans 13 residues. V lost 7 bases and J 1 base, leaving 10 bases between the germline ends. CDR3 in amino acids: CASTITDNYGYTF. As DNA, the CDR3 is TGTGCCAGCACGATAACAGATAACTATGGCTACACCTTC.

This chain joins TRBV29-1 and TRBJ1-2, with TRBD1 as a possible D gene (6 bases). Germline CDR1 SQVTM, CDR2 ANQGSEA. This CDR3 has 12 amino acids. V was trimmed by 6 bases and J by 3 bases, leaving 11 bases between them. CDR3 protein: CSVAQGDYGYTF. In nucleotides, the CDR3 is TGCAGCGTAGCACAGGGCGACTATGGCTACACCTTC.

The V gene is TRBV6-5, the J gene TRBJ1-1, with 7 bases fitting TRBD1. CDR1 MNHEY and CDR2 SVGAGI come from the germline V gene. J lost 0 bases, V lost 5 bases, and 6 bases had no gene match. This CDR3 has 15 residues. DNA of the CDR3: TGTGCCAGCAGTAGACAGGGCAGAATGAACACTGAAGCTTTCTTT. Translated: CASSRQGRMNTEAFF.

The chain recombines TRBV7-8 with TRBJ2-7; 8 bases fit TRBD1. Per the germline V gene, CDR1 is SGHVS and CDR2 is FQNEAQ. With 1 base clipped from V and 3 bases from J, the junction kept 5 bases outside the gene matches. This CDR3 is built from 15 residues. CDR3 protein: CASSLGTGIFYEQYF. CDR3 DNA: TGTGCCAGCAGCTTAGGGACAGGGATTTTCTACGAGCAGTACTTC.

The rearrangement uses TRBV2 and TRBJ1-1; TRBD1 is a possible D gene (6 bases). CDR1 is SNHLY, CDR2 FYNNEI, per germline. The germline V and J ends were trimmed by 5 bases and 4 bases, with 11 bases remaining between them. This CDR3 contains 13 residues. The chain's CDR3 is CASSWGRGTEAFF. In DNA form, the CDR3 reads TGTGCCAGCAGTTGGGGGCGCGGCACTGAAGCTTTCTTT.

V is TRBV27 and J is TRBJ2-1; 12 bases agree with TRBD2. V shed 3 bases and J 0 bases; nucleotides not matched to a gene: 6. Germline values: CDR1 MNHEY, CDR2 SMNVEV (reference sequence). The CDR3 has 18 residues. DNA of the CDR3: TGTGCCAGCAGTTTTGGACTAGCGGGATTCGGCTCCTACAATGAGCAGTTCTTC. This sequence encodes CASSFGLAGFGSYNEQFF.

The chain employs TRBV2 and TRBJ1-4; 8 bases line up with TRBD1. CDR1 is SNHLY, CDR2 FYNNEI, per germline. V dropped 6 bases and J dropped 8; count of bases not matched to a gene: 11. This CDR3 is 15 amino acids long. CDR3 DNA: TGTGCCAGCAGCGACAGGGGTGTTGGGGTAGAAAAACTGTTTTTT. This encodes CASSDRGVGVEKLFF.

The chain combines TRBV7-6 with TRBJ2-5; D is perhaps TRBD2 (5 bases). The CDR3 is made up of 13 amino acids. Trimming pared 3 bases from V and 6 bases from J, leaving 11 bases between. Germline assignment: CDR1 SGHVS and CDR2 FNYEAQ. CDR3 protein: CASSLEVPQTQYF. For the CDR3, the DNA is TGTGCCAGCAGCTTGGAGGTTCCCCAGACCCAGTACTTC.

The V call is TRBV6-1, the J call TRBJ2-7, with 7 positions matching TRBD1. Unmatched junction bases numbered 15, after V lost 2 bases and J lost 2 bases. The CDR3 contains 18 residues. Germline V gene lookup returns CDR1 MNHNS and CDR2 SASEGT. CDR3 in DNA: TGTGCCAGCAGTGAACCAACCTCGGGACAGTGGAGGACCTACGAGCAGTACTTC. Protein: CASSEPTSGQWRTYEQYF.

This clone was recorded once. The genes are TRBV6-6 and TRBJ2-7, with 7 bases that match TRBD2. The CDR3 runs 13 residues. V was clipped by 7 bases and J by 6 bases; unmatched bases: 9. From germline, CDR1 is MNHNY and CDR2 SVGAGI (reference sequence). The CDR3: CASIPTPGGEQYF. The CDR3 bases are TGTGCCAGCATCCCTACACCGGGGGGCGAGCAGTACTTC.

By proportion, this clone is medium-sized (0.01 to 0.1%). The chain recombines TRBV30 with TRBJ1-5; the D gene is possibly TRBD1 (5 bases). There are 14 residues in the CDR3. Germline V gives CDR1 GTSNPN, CDR2 SVGIG (reference sequence). Trimming cost V 4 bases and J 6 bases, with 16 bases left between them. The CDR3 coding sequence is TGTGCCTGGAAGGGTTCGGGGGAGGCTCAGCCCCAGCATTTT. Translated: CAWKGSGEAQPQHF.

The chain combines TRBV10-3 with TRBJ1-5, with a possible D match to TRBD1 (6 bases). Germline assignment: CDR1 ENHRY and CDR2 SYGVKD. The CDR3 totals 16 residues. V was trimmed by 0 bases and J by 2 bases, leaving 11 bases between them. The CDR3 here is CAISESAGAGNQPQHF. In DNA form, the CDR3 reads TGTGCCATCAGTGAGTCGGCGGGGGCAGGCAATCAGCCCCAGCATTTT.

This clone was detected only a few times. This chain links TRBV29-1 with TRBJ1-2; D is unresolved. This CDR3 spans 13 amino acids. V dropped 4 bases and J dropped 4 bases, with 13 bases sitting between them. Germline V gene data show CDR1 as SQVTM and CDR2 as ANQGSEA. CDR3 sequence: CSVGVDNGYGYTF. The CDR3, as DNA: TGCAGCGTTGGCGTCGACAATGGCTATGGCTACACCTTC.

The chain joins TRBV5-1 to TRBJ2-5; 10 nucleotides line up with TRBD1. This CDR3 has 15 amino acids. V was clipped by 0 bases and J by 5 bases; unmatched bases: 4. Germline CDR1 SGHRS, CDR2 YFSETQ. CDR3 DNA sequence: TGCGCCAGCAGCTTGGGAGGGACAGGGGAGGAGACCCAGTACTTC. Translating gives CASSLGGTGEETQYF.

V and J are TRBV5-1 and TRBJ1-6; D not certain. Trimming pared 4 bases from V and 13 bases from J, leaving 12 bases between. The CDR3 loop spans 12 amino acids. From germline, CDR1 is SGHRS and CDR2 YFSETQ. In DNA, the CDR3 is TGCGCCAGCAGCCGGGTTGGGTCCCCCCTCCACTTT. Encoded protein: CASSRVGSPLHF.

This clone appeared a few times. This chain links TRBV7-7 with TRBJ2-1; TRBD2 might be the D (6 bases). The V end was cut by 5 bases, the J end by 0 bases, with 20 bases between. The CDR3 is 18 residues long. CDR1 and CDR2 (germline): SSHAT, FNYEAQ (reference sequence). In nucleotides, the CDR3 is TGTGCCAGCAGCCCTCTTACTGGCCGGGGGAGCTCCTACAATGAGCAGTTCTTC. Translating gives CASSPLTGRGSSYNEQFF.

This clone appeared many times. The chain employs TRBV2 and TRBJ1-5; D is possibly TRBD1 (6 bases). V was shortened by 5 bases and J by 5 bases, with 13 bases between the two germline ends. The CDR3 length is 14 residues. Germline values: CDR1 SNHLY, CDR2 FYNNEI. This CDR3 reads CASSLDRTDQPQHF. CDR3 bases: TGTGCCAGCAGTCTAGACAGGACGGATCAGCCCCAGCATTTT.

This clone was counted only a few times. V and J are TRBV7-9 and TRBJ2-6; the match to TRBD1 covers 8 bases. Germline trimming cut 5 bases from V and 2 bases from J; bases unmatched to any gene: 2. The length of the CDR3 is 15 residues. CDR1 is SEHNR, CDR2 FQNEAQ, per germline (reference sequence). The CDR3 DNA is TGTGCCAGCAGCACGACAGGGGCTGGGGCCAACGTCCTGACTTTC. Translation: CASSTTGAGANVLTF.

This clone was observed a few times. The rearrangement uses TRBV30 and TRBJ1-5; D unresolved. CDR3 size: 14 residues. CDR1 is GTSNPN, CDR2 SVGIG, per germline (reference sequence). Trimming stripped 0 bases from V and 4 bases from J, with 10 bases between. CDR3 region: CAWSVTGRNQPQHF. DNA for the CDR3: TGTGCCTGGAGTGTAACGGGAAGAAATCAGCCCCAGCATTTT. The variable domain in full, with the rest retrieved from reference TRBV30 and TRBJ1-5, is SQTIHQWPATLVQPVGSPLSLECTVEGTSNPNLYWYRQAAGRGLQLLFYSVGIGQISSEVPQNLSASRPQDRQFILSSKKLLLSDSGFYLCAWSVTGRNQPQHFGDGTRLSIL.

The chain carries TRBV5-6 and TRBJ2-5; D may be TRBD2 (5 bases). Trimming took 1 base from V and 7 from J, leaving 11 bases between them. There are 13 residues in the CDR3. Germline V gene data show CDR1 as SGHDT and CDR2 as YYEEEE. The CDR3 reads CASSLMRVGTQYF. DNA of the CDR3: TGTGCCAGCAGCTTGATGCGGGTGGGGACCCAGTACTTC. The variable domain in full, completed from reference TRBV5-6 and TRBJ2-5, reads DAGVTQSPTHLIKTRGQQVTLRCSPKSGHDTVSWYQQALGQGPQFIFQYYEEEERQRGNFPDRFSGHQFPNYSSELNVNALLLGDSALYLCASSLMRVGTQYFGPGTRLLVL.

The CDR3 sequence: CASSSQGVNSPLHF. The CDR3 DNA reads TGTGCCAGTAGTAGCCAGGGGGTAAATTCACCCCTCCACTTT. This rearrangement joins TRBV19 to TRBJ1-6; 7 positions agree with TRBD1. CDR3 length equals 14 residues. V was pared by 4 bases and J by 7 bases, with 4 bases of the junction left unmatched. Germline CDR1 and CDR2: LNHDA and SQIVND (reference sequence). The full variable domain, completed using reference TRBV19 and TRBJ1-6, is DGGITQSPKYLFRKEGQNVTLSCEQNLNHDAMYWYRQDPGQGLRLIYYSQIVNDFQKGDIAEGYSVSREKKESFPLTVTSAQKNPTAFYLCASSSQGVNSPLHFGNGTRLTVT.

The CDR3 here is CASTVANYGYTF. Written as DNA, the CDR3 is TGTGCCAGCACGGTTGCAAACTATGGCTACACCTTC. The rearrangement uses TRBV2 and TRBJ1-2, with unresolved D. The CDR3 has 12 residues. The ends were cut back, 7 bases at V and 2 bases at J, with 8 bases in the middle. Germline lookup yields CDR1 SNHLY and CDR2 FYNNEI. Filled out from reference TRBV2 and TRBJ1-2, the complete variable domain reads EPEVTQTPSHQVTQMGQEVILRCVPISNHLYFYWYRQILGQKVEFLVSFYNNEISEKSEIFDDQFSVERPDGSNFTLKIRSTKLEDSAMYFCASTVANYGYTFGSGTRLTVV.